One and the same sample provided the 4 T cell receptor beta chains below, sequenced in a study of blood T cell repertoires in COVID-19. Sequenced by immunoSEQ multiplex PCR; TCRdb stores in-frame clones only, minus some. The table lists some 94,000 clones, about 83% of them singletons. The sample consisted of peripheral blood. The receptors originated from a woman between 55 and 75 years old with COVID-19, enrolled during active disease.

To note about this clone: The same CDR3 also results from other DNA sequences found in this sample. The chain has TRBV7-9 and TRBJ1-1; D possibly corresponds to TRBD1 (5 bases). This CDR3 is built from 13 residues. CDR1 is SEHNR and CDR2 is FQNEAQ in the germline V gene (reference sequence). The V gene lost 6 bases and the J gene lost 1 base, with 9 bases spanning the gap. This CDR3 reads CASSLTGNTEAFF. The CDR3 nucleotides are TGTGCCAGCAGTCTAACAGGGAACACTGAAGCTTTCTTT.

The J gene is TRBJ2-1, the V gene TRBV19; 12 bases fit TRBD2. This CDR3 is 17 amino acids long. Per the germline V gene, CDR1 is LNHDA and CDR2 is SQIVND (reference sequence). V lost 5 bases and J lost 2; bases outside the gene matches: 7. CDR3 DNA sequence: TGTGCCAGTAGTTTGCTAGCGGGGGGGCTGACCTACAATGAGCAGTTCTTC. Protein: CASSLLAGGLTYNEQFF.

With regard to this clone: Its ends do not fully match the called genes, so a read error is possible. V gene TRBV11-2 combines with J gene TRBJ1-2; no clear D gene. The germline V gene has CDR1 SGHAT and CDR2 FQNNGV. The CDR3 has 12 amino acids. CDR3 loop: CASSLEHSLLAF. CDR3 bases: TGTGCCAGCAGCTTAGAGCACAGTCTTCTGGCCTTC. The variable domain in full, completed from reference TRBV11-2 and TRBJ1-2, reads EAGVAQSPRYKIIEKRQSVAFWCNPISGHATLYWYQQILGQGPKLLIQFQNNGVVDDSQLPKDRFSAERLKGVDSTLKIQPAKLEDSAVYLCASSLEHSLLAFGSGTRLTVV.

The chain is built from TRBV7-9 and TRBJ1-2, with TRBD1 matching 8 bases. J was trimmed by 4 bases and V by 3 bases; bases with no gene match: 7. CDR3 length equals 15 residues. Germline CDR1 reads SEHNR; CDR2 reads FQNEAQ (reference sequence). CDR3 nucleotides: TGTGCCAGCAGCTTCGGGTCAGGGGGCGGCTATGGCTACACCTTC. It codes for CASSFGSGGGYGYTF.